This TCR beta chain is drawn from a study of cytomegalovirus exposure and HLA in healthy donors. Notes on the study in general: It emerged from a later analysis that several of the most significant clusters appeared to be linked to common viral pathogens. The authors later linked a missense DCLRE1C variant to TCR beta V- and J-gene trimming. In vitro assays verified that a few CMV-associated chains recognized CMV antigens specifically.

After removal of 0 bases from V and 3 bases from J, the junction contained 10 bases not matched to a gene. This CDR3 spans 18 amino acids. Germline values: CDR1 LNHNV, CDR2 YYDKDF (reference sequence). 60 Vbeta and 13 Jbeta primers were used in PCR. Produced via immunoSEQ multiplex PCR; TCRdb's table is partial and in-frame only. There are tens of thousands of clones in the sample, with roughly 2.8% held by the top ten. In regard to this clone: What it binds is unknown.

The TCR originated in a man aged 40-55 years in good health and CMV-seronegative. The sequenced sample consisted of PBMCs. The V gene is TRBV15, the J gene TRBJ2-7; 11 positions agree with TRBD2. The CDR3 is CATSRDRIASGGFYEQYF. CDR3 coding DNA: TGTGCCACCAGCAGAGATAGGATCGCTAGCGGGGGGTTCTACGAGCAGTACTTC.